This T cell receptor beta chain was documented in a study of shared clonotypes between healthy human individuals. The wider study: Three plates each covered CD4 naive and memory; CD8 naive two, CD8 memory one.

Clones were read by immunoSEQ multiplex PCR, and TCRdb kept only the in-frame ones, dropping some. Of around 940,000 clones listed, over 75% were seen once; the top ten hold around 1.4%. V was cut by 6 bases and J by 0 bases, with 18 bases left in between. The CDR3 loop spans 16 amino acids. Germline-derived CDR1 and CDR2 are MRHNA and SNTAGT. Study-wide findings and caveats: Shared clonotypes across all four donors exceeded non-shared ones in generation probability. There were few donors, and this limited the genetic and exposure-history diversity represented. Specimens sampled were limited to blood, with tissue repertoires likely differing.

This clone was seen just once. Its antigen is currently unknown. Sequencing was performed on memory CD4+ T cells sorted from blood. The subset here: CD45RA-negative fraction. This TCR came from a man aged 18 to 35 in good health. The chain has TRBV6-4 and TRBJ2-7; D gene ambiguous. The CDR3: CASSLTLTAASYEQYF. CDR3 coding DNA: TGTGCCAGCAGCCTTACTTTGACCGCCGCCTCCTACGAGCAGTACTTC.